This TCR beta chain was documented in a study of cytomegalovirus exposure and HLA in healthy donors. The overall study: T cells numbering about 200 million yielded some 120 million unique TCR beta sequences in an earlier analysis.

60 Vbeta and 13 Jbeta primers were used in PCR. The table came from immunoSEQ multiplex PCR; TCRdb's copy has only in-frame clones and leaves some out. The sample consists of about 160,000 clones, around 79% of them appearing once. Study conclusions and caveats: Equally common other TCR beta chains were less clonally expanded than HLA-associated ones, a later analysis found. Previously analyzed data showed that most TCR beta V segments were productive at a frequency of about 87% or about 30%.

The germline gives CDR1 SEHNR, CDR2 FQNEAQ (reference sequence). This CDR3 region has 12 residues. This clone came up a few times. The antigen remains undetermined. Relative to the germline gene, one junction end is altered; a read error may explain this. In the same sample, other DNA sequences code for this CDR3. The chain combines TRBV7-9 with TRBJ2-1; D is perhaps TRBD2 (5 bases). Sequenced sample: PBMCs. This TCR was sampled from a man in his forties in good health and CMV-seronegative. The CDR3 loop is CSSSLARGEQFF. CDR3 sequence (DNA): TGTTCCAGCAGCTTAGCCCGGGGTGAGCAGTTCTTC.